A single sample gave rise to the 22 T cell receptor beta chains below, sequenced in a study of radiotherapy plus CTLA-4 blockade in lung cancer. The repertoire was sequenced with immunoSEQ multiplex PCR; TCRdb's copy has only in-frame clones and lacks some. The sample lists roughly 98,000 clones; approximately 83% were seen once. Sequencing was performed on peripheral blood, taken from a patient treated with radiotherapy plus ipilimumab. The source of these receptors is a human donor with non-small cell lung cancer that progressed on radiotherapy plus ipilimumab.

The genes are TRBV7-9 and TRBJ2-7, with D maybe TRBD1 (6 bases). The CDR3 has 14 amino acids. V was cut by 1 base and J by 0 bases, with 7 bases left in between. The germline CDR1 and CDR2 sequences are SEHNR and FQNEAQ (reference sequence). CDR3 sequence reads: CASSLGGHSYEQYF. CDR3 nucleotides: TGTGCCAGCAGCTTAGGGGGACACTCCTACGAGCAGTACTTC. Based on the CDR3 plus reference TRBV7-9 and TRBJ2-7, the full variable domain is DTGVSQNPRHKITKRGQNVTFRCDPISEHNRLYWYRQTLGQGPEFLTYFQNEAQLEKSRLLSDRFSAERPKGSFSTLEIQRTEQGDSAMYLCASSLGGHSYEQYFGPGTRLTVT.

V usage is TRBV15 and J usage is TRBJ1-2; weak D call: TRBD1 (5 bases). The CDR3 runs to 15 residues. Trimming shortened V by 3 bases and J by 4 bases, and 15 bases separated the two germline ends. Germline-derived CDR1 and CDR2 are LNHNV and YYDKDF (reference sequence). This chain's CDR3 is CATSREAGPIYGYTF. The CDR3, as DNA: TGTGCCACCAGCAGGGAGGCAGGGCCCATCTATGGCTACACCTTC. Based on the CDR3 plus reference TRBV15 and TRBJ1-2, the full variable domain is DAMVIQNPRYQVTQFGKPVTLSCSQTLNHNVMYWYQQKSSQAPKLLFHYYDKDFNNEADTPDNFQSRRPNTSFCFLDIRSPGLGDTAMYLCATSREAGPIYGYTFGSGTRLTVV.

CDR3 residues: CASSVSRSTGELFF. In nucleotides, the CDR3 is TGTGCCAGCAGTGTCTCACGGAGCACCGGGGAGCTGTTTTTT. This chain links TRBV2 with TRBJ2-2; D gene unclear. In germline, CDR1 is SNHLY, CDR2 FYNNEI. The CDR3 spans 14 residues. V shed 4 bases and J shed 4 bases, with 10 bases lying between them.

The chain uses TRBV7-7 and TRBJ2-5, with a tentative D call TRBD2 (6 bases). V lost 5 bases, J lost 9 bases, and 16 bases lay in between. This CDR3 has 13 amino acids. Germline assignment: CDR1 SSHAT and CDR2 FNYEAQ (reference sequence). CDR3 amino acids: CASSPLTWGAQYF. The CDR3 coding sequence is TGTGCCAGCAGCCCCTTAACATGGGGGGCCCAGTACTTC.

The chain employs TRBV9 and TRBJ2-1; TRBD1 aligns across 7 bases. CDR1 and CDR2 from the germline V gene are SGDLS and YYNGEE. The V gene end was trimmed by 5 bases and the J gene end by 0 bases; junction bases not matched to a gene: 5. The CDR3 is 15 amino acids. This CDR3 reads CASSWGQSSYNEQFF. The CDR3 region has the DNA TGTGCCAGCAGTTGGGGACAGAGCTCCTACAATGAGCAGTTCTTC.

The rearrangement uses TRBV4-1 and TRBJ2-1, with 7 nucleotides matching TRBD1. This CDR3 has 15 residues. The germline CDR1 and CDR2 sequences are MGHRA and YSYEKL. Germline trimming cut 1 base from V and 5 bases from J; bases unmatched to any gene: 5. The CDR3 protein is CASSQGDSGNNEQFF. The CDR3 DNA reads TGCGCCAGCAGCCAAGGGGACAGTGGGAACAATGAGCAGTTCTTC.

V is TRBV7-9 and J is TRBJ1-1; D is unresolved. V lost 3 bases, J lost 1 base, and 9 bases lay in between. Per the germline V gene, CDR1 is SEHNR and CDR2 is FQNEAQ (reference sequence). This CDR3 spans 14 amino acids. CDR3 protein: CASSFRRPNTEAFF. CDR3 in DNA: TGTGCCAGCAGCTTCCGACGTCCGAACACTGAAGCTTTCTTT.

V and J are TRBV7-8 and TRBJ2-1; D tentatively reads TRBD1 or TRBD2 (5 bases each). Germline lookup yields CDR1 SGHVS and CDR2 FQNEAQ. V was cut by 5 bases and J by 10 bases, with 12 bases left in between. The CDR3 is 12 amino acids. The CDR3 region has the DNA TGTGCCAGCAGCATCAAAGGGACCGAGCAGTTCTTC. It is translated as CASSIKGTEQFF.

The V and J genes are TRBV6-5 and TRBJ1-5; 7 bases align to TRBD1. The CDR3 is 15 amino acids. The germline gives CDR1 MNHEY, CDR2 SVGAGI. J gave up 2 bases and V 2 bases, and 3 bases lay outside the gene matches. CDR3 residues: CASSYGGQGNQPQHF. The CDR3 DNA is TGTGCCAGCAGTTACGGTGGACAGGGCAATCAGCCCCAGCATTTT.

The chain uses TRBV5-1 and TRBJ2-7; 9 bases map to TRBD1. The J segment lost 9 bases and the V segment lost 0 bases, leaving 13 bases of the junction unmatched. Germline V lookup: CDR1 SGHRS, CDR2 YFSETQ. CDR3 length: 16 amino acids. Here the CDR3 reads CASSLVSVRDRDRQYF. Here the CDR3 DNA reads TGCGCCAGCAGCTTGGTGTCCGTGAGGGACAGGGATCGGCAGTACTTC.

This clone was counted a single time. This CDR3 is CASSGQGGPYEQYF. CDR3 nucleotides: TGTGCCAGTAGCGGACAGGGGGGTCCGTACGAGCAGTACTTC. This chain connects TRBV19 to TRBJ2-7; 10 bases line up with TRBD1. CDR1 is LNHDA, CDR2 SQIVND, per germline (reference sequence). V was pared by 6 bases and J by 4 bases, with 6 bases of the junction left unmatched. This CDR3 is 14 amino acids long. Filled out from reference TRBV19 and TRBJ2-7, the complete variable domain reads DGGITQSPKYLFRKEGQNVTLSCEQNLNHDAMYWYRQDPGQGLRLIYYSQIVNDFQKGDIAEGYSVSREKKESFPLTVTSAQKNPTAFYLCASSGQGGPYEQYFGPGTRLTVT.

CDR3 in DNA: TGTGCCAGCAGCGTAGACAGTACTGTTATTGGCTACACCTTC. Encoded protein: CASSVDSTVIGYTF. The V gene is TRBV9, the J gene TRBJ1-2; D remains unclear. V was pared by 0 bases and J by 7 bases, with 13 bases between. This CDR3 has 14 amino acids. CDR1 SGDLS and CDR2 YYNGEE come from the germline V gene.

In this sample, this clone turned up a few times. The chain's CDR3 is CASSQEGGDSPLHF. CDR3 coding DNA: TGCGCCAGCAGCCAAGAAGGGGGGGATTCACCCCTCCACTTT. The rearrangement uses TRBV4-3 and TRBJ1-6; a possible D gene is TRBD1 (6 bases). Trimming took 0 bases from V and 8 from J, leaving 8 bases between them. This CDR3 is built from 14 residues. Per the germline V gene, CDR1 is LGHNA and CDR2 is YSLEER.

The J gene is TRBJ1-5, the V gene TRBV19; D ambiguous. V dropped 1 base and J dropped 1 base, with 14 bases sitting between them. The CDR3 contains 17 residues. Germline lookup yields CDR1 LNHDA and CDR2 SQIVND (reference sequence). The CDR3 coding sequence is TGTGCCAGTAGTATAGGAGTAGGTAGAGAGAGCAATCAGCCCCAGCATTTT. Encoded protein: CASSIGVGRESNQPQHF.

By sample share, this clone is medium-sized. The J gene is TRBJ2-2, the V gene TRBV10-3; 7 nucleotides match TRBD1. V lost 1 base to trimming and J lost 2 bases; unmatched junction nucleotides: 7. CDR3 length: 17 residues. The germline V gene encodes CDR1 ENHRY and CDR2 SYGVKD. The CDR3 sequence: CAISELVRDSNTGELFF. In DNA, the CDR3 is TGTGCCATCAGTGAGTTGGTCCGGGACAGCAACACCGGGGAGCTGTTTTTT.

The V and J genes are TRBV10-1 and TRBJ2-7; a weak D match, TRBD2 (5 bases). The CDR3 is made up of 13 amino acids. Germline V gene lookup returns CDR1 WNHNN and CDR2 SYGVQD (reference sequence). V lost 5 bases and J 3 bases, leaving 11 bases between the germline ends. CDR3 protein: CASSREQFYEQYF. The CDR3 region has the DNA TGCGCCAGCAGTCGGGAACAGTTCTACGAGCAGTACTTC.

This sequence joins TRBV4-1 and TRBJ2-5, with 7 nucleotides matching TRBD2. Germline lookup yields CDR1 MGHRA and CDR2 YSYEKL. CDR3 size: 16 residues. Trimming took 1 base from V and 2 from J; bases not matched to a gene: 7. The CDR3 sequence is CASSQGGGVLQETQYF. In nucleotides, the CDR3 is TGCGCCAGCAGCCAAGGTGGGGGGGTCCTACAAGAGACCCAGTACTTC.

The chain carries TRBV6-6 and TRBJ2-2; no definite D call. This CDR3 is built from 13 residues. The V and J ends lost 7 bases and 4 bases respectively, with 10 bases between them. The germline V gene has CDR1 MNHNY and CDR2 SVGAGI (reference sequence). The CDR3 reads CASNPGRTGELFF. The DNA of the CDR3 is TGTGCCAGCAACCCCGGACGCACCGGGGAGCTGTTTTTT.

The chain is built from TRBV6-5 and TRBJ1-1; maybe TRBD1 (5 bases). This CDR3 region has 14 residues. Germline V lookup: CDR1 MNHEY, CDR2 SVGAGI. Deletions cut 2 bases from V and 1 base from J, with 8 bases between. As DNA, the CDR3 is TGTGCCAGCAGTTACCGGGGCCAGAACACTGAAGCTTTCTTT. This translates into CASSYRGQNTEAFF.

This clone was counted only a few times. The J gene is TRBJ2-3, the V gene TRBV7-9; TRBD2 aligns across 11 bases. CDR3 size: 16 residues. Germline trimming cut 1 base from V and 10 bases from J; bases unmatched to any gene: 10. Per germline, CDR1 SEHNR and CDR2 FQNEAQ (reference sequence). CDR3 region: CASSLGGRLAGGSQYF. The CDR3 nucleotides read TGTGCCAGCAGCTTAGGGGGAAGGCTAGCGGGAGGATCGCAGTATTTT.

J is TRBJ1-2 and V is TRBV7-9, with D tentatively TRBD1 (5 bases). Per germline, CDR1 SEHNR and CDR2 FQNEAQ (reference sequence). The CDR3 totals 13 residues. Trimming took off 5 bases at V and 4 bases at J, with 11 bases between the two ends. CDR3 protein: CASSPGSVYGYTF. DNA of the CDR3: TGTGCCAGCAGCCCAGGGTCCGTCTATGGCTACACCTTC.

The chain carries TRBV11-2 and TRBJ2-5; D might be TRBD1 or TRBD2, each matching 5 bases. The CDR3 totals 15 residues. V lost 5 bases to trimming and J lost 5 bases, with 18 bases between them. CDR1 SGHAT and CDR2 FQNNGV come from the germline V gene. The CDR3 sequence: CASSRTGLSRETQYF. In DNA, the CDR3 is TGTGCCAGCAGCCGTACGGGGCTTAGTCGGGAGACCCAGTACTTC.